Listed below are T cell receptor beta chains from one sample, sequenced in a study of control samples from healthy donors and cancer patients. Only in-frame clones appear in the TCRdb table, and some are missing; sequencing was by immunoSEQ multiplex PCR. The sample lists approximately 100,000 clones, 82% occurring once. The source material was blood. These receptors came from a man between 60 and 70 years old in good health. The CDR3 runs from the conserved cysteine through the conserved F or W. Each record gives: CDR3 DNA, CDR3 protein, J gene, V gene, clone size, D gene. The D gene is left open where the match is weak. Size is omitted from some rows. Given values are once, few, many or a class for expanded clones.

TGCGCCAGCAGCCAGTATGATAACACCGGGGAGCTGTTTTTT	CASSQYDNTGELFF	TRBJ2-2	TRBV4-1	NA	NA
TGTGCCACCAGTGACTATTCACCGGGACGGGGAATGAGAGAGACCCAGTACTTC	CATSDYSPGRGMRETQYF	TRBJ2-5	TRBV24-1	once	NA
TGTGCCAGCGGACAGGGGTATAGGACTGAAGCTTTCTTT	CASGQGYRTEAFF	TRBJ1-1	TRBV13	few	TRBD1
TGTGCCAGCAGTCGGACGACAGGCCACTACGAGCAGTACTTC	CASSRTTGHYEQYF	TRBJ2-7	TRBV5-5	few	NA
TGCGCCAGCAGCCGTAGCGGGAGGGCAGATACGCAGTATTTT	CASSRSGRADTQYF	TRBJ2-3	TRBV5-1	NA	TRBD2
TGTGCCACCAGCAGAGAAATTGACAGGGTAGAAGAAAAACTGTTTTTT	CATSREIDRVEEKLFF	TRBJ1-4	TRBV15	NA	TRBD1
TGTGCCAGCAGACAGGGTCATGGCAATCAGCCCCAGCATTTT	CASRQGHGNQPQHF	TRBJ1-5	TRBV28	once	NA
TGCGCCAGCAGCTTGGAACTAGCGGGAGATCCCTACGAGCAGTACTTC	CASSLELAGDPYEQYF	TRBJ2-7	TRBV5-1	NA	TRBD2
TGTGCCAGCAGGGTAACAGGCCTTAACTATGGCTACACCTTC	CASRVTGLNYGYTF	TRBJ1-2	TRBV2	once	NA
TGTGCCAGCTCACCAGGTCTCGGCCGAGCGAACACTGAAGCTTTCTTT	CASSPGLGRANTEAFF	TRBJ1-1	TRBV18	NA	NA
TGTGCCAGCAGCTTTCCCCTAGCGGGGGAAGCTGTCACCGGGGAGCTGTTTTTT	CASSFPLAGEAVTGELFF	TRBJ2-2	TRBV5-8	NA	TRBD2
TGTGCCAGCACCGACATTTACAGGCCCCGGACTAAAAACGGGGAGCTGTTTTTT	CASTDIYRPRTKNGELFF	TRBJ2-2	TRBV28	NA	NA
TGCAGTGCTAGACACGGGGAGCTGTTTTTT	CSARHGELFF	TRBJ2-2	TRBV20-1	few	NA
TGTGCCACGACGTGGCCTGAAGCTTTCTTT	CATTWPEAFF	TRBJ1-1	TRBV6-5	NA	NA
TGCGCCAGCAGCTTGCCTAGCGGGAGTGCAAATACGCAGTATTTT	CASSLPSGSANTQYF	TRBJ2-3	TRBV5-1	NA	TRBD2
TGTGCCAGCAGTGAAGCAGGGACCCCTGAGCAGTTCTTC	CASSEAGTPEQFF	TRBJ2-1	TRBV6-1	NA	NA
TGTGCCACCAGCAGAGCGAGGGTAAATCAGCCCCAGCATTTT	CATSRARVNQPQHF	TRBJ1-5	TRBV15	NA	NA
TGTGCCAGCAGCGGTAACACCGGGGAGCTGTTTTTT	CASSGNTGELFF	TRBJ2-2	TRBV9	NA	NA
TGTGCCAGCAGCTTAGAGGGACAGCATATTGAAGCTTTCTTT	CASSLEGQHIEAFF	TRBJ1-1	TRBV13	NA	TRBD1
TGTGCCAGTAGTCCCCGGGACAGGGGCGGATATACGCAGTATTTT	CASSPRDRGGYTQYF	TRBJ2-3	TRBV19	NA	TRBD1
TGTGCCAGCCAGGTAGTTGTTGCCAATCAGCCCCAGCATTTT	CASQVVVANQPQHF	TRBJ1-5	TRBV6-5	NA	NA
TGTGCCAGCAGTTTACCGGGACAGACGATGGTGTATGGCTACACCTTC	CASSLPGQTMVYGYTF	TRBJ1-2	TRBV28	NA	TRBD1
TGTGCCAGCAGGGGGACTAGTAAAGAGACCCAGTACTTC	CASRGTSKETQYF	TRBJ2-5	TRBV25-1	few	TRBD2
TGTGCCAGCAGCCGCGACAGGGGCCAAGAGACCCAGTACTTC	CASSRDRGQETQYF	TRBJ2-5	TRBV7-7	NA	TRBD1
TGTGCCATCAGTGAGTCCGGGACCAGCGCCAATGAGCAGTTCTTC	CAISESGTSANEQFF	TRBJ2-1	TRBV10-3	NA	NA
TGTGCCAGCAGCTTGGGGTTGGGGGGTTGGAATCAGCCCCAGCATTTT	CASSLGLGGWNQPQHF	TRBJ1-5	TRBV5-6	NA	NA
TGTGCCAGCAGCCCAGTAGGGTGGCCCCAAGAGACCCAGTACTTC	CASSPVGWPQETQYF	TRBJ2-5	TRBV7-9	NA	NA
TGTGCCAGCAGCCCTTATCGGGGGCGAACTAGCACAGATACGCAGTATTTT	CASSPYRGRTSTDTQYF	TRBJ2-3	TRBV3-1/TRBV3-2	NA	NA
TGTGCCAGCAGCTACCCCGGCAGCTCTGGAAACACCATATATTTT	CASSYPGSSGNTIYF	TRBJ1-3	TRBV7-9	NA	NA
TGCGCCAGCAGCCAAGATTCGGCCACCAATGAGCAGTTCTTC	CASSQDSATNEQFF	TRBJ2-1	TRBV4-1	NA	NA
TGTGCCAGCAGCCCCATCGACAGAGATAATTCACCCCTCCACTTT	CASSPIDRDNSPLHF	TRBJ1-6	TRBV28	once	NA
TGTGCCAGCAGTATGGGGACCGGGGCCAACGTCCTGACTTTC	CASSMGTGANVLTF	TRBJ2-6	TRBV27	once	NA
TGTGCCTGGAGTGTACAAGGGGGCACAGATACGCAGTATTTT	CAWSVQGGTDTQYF	TRBJ2-3	TRBV30	NA	NA
TGTGCCAGCAGTGAGATTCGGGGATACACTGAAGCTTTCTTT	CASSEIRGYTEAFF	TRBJ1-1	TRBV6-1	few	NA
TGTGCCAGCAGCCAAGAAAGCGGGGGGAGCTCCTACAATGAGCAGTTCTTC	CASSQESGGSSYNEQFF	TRBJ2-1	TRBV4-2	NA	TRBD2
TGTGCCAGCTCACCAACTCGGAGCACAGATACGCAGTATTTT	CASSPTRSTDTQYF	TRBJ2-3	TRBV18	NA	NA
TGTGCCAGCAGCTTGGCTTCTGGGGGCGGTGGAAACACCATATATTTT	CASSLASGGGGNTIYF	TRBJ1-3	TRBV5-4	once	NA
TGTGCCAGCAGTTACTCTGGCAGCTCCTACGAGCAGTACTTC	CASSYSGSSYEQYF	TRBJ2-7	TRBV6-6	NA	NA
TGTGCCAGCAGCCCTGGGACAGGGTGGGAGACCCAGTACTTC	CASSPGTGWETQYF	TRBJ2-5	TRBV11-1	few	TRBD1